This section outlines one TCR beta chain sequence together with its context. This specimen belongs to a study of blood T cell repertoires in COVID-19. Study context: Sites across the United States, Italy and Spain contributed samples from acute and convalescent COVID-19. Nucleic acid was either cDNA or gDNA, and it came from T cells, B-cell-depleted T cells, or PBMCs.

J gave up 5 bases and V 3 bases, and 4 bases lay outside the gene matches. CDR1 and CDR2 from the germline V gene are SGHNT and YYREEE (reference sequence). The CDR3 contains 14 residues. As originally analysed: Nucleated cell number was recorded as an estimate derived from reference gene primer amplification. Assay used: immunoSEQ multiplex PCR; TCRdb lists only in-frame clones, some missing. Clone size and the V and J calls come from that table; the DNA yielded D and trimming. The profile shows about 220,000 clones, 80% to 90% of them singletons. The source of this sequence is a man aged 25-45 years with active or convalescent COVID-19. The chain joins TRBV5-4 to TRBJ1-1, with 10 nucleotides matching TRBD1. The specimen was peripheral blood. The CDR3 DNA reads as TGTGCCAGCAGCTGGACAGGGGGGGGAACTGAAGCTTTCTTT. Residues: CASSWTGGGTEAFF.